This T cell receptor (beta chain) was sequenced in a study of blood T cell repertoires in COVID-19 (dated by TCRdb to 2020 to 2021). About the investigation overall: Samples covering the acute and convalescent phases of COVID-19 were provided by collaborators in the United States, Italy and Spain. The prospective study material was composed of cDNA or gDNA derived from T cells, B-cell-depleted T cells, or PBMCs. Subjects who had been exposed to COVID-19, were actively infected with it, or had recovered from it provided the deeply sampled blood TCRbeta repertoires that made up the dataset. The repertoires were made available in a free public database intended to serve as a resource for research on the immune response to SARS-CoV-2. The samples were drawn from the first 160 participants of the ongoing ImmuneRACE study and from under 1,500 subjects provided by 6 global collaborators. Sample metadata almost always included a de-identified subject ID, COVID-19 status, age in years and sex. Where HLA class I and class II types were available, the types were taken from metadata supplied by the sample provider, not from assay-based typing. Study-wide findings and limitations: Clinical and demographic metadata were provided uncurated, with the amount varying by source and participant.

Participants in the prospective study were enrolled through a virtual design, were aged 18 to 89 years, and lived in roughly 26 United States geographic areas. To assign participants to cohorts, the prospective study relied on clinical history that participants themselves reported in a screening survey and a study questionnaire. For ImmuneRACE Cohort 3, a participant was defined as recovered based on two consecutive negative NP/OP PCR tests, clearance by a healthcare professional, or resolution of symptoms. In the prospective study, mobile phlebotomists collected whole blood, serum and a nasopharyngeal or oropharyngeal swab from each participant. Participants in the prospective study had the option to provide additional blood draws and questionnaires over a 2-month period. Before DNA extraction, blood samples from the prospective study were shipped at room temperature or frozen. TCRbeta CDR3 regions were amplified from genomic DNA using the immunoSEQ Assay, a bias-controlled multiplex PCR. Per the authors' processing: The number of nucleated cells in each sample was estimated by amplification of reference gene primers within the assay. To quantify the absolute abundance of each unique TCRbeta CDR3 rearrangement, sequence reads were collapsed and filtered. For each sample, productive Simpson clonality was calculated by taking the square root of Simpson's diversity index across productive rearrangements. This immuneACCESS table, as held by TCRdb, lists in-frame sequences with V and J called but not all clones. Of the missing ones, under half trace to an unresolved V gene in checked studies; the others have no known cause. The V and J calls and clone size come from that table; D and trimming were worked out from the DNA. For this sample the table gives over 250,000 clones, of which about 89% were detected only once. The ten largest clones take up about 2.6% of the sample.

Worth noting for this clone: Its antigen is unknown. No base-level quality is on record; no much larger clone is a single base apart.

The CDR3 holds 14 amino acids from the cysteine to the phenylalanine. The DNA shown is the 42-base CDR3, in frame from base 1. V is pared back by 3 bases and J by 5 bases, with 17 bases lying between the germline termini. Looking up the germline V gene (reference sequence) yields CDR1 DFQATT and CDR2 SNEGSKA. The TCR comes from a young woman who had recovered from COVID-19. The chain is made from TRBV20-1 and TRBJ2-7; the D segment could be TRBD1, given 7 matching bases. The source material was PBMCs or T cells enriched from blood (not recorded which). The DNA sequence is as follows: TGCAGTGCTAGTCTTGGAGGGGGCTTTGACGAGCAGTACTTC. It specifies CSASLGGGFDEQYF.